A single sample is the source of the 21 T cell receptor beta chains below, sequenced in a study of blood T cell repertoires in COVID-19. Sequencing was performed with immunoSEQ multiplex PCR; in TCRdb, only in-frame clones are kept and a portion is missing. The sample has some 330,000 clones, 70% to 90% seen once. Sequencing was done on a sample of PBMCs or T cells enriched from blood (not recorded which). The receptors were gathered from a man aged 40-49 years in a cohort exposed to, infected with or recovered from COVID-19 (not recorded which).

The CDR3 region is CASSFSGMNTEAFF. The CDR3 coding sequence is TGTGCCAGCAGTTTTTCAGGGATGAACACTGAAGCTTTCTTT. The rearrangement uses TRBV27 and TRBJ1-1, with D possibly TRBD1 on 5 matching bases. The germline V gene has CDR1 MNHEY and CDR2 SMNVEV (reference sequence). V shed 3 bases and J shed 0 bases, with 8 bases lying between them. This CDR3 is 14 amino acids long.

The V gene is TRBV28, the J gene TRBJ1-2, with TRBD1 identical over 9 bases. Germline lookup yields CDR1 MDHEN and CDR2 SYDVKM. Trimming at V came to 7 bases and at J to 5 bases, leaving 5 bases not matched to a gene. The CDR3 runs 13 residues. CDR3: CASTGTGRYGYTF. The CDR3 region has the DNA TGTGCCAGCACCGGGACAGGGCGGTATGGCTACACCTTC.

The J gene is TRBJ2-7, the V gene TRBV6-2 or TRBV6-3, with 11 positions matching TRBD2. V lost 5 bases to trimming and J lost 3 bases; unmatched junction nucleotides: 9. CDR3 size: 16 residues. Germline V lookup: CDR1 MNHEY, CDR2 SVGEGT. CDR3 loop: CASSPFGTSGNYEQYF. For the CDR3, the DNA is TGTGCCAGCAGTCCGTTCGGGACTAGCGGAAACTACGAGCAGTACTTC.

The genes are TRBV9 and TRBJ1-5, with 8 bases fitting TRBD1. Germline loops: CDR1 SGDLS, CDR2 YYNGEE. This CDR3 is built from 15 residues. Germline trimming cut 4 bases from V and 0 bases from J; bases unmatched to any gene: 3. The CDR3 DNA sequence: TGTGCCAGCAGCCAGACAGGGGCTAGCAATCAGCCCCAGCATTTT. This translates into CASSQTGASNQPQHF.

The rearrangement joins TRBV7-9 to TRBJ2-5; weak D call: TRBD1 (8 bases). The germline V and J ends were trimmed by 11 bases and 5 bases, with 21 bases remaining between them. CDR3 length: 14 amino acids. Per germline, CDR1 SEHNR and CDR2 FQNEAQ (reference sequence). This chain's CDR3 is CASPPTGGVETQYF. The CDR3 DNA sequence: TGTGCCTCGCCACCTACAGGGGGGGTCGAGACCCAGTACTTC.

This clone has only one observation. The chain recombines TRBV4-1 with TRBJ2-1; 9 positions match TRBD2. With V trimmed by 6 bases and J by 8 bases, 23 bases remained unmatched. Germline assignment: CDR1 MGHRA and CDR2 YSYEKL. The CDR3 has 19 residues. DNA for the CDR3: TGCGCCAGCAGATTAACTACAGGGTTTTGGGAACTAGCGGGTCATGAGCAGTTCTTC. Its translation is CASRLTTGFWELAGHEQFF.

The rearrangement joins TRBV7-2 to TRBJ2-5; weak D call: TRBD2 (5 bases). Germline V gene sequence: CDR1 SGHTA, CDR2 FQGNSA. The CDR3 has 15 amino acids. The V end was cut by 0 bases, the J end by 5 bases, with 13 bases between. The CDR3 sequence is CASSLAPSTGETQYF. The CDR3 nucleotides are TGTGCCAGCAGCTTAGCGCCGTCTACGGGGGAGACCCAGTACTTC.

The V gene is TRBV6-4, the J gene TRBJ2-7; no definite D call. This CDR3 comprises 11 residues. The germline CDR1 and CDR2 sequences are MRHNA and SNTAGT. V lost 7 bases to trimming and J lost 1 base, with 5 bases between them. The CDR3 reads CASNKSYEQYF. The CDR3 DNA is TGTGCCAGCAACAAGTCCTACGAGCAGTACTTC.

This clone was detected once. The CDR3 region has the DNA TGTGCCACCAGCAGAGTGGGAGAGATATACGAGCAGTACTTC. Translated: CATSRVGEIYEQYF. V usage is TRBV15 and J usage is TRBJ2-7; TRBD2 might be the D (5 bases). The V end was cut by 1 base, the J end by 4 bases, with 11 bases between. The CDR3 totals 14 residues. Per germline, CDR1 LNHNV and CDR2 YYDKDF (reference sequence). The variable domain in full, with the rest retrieved from reference TRBV15 and TRBJ2-7, is DAMVIQNPRYQVTQFGKPVTLSCSQTLNHNVMYWYQQKSSQAPKLLFHYYDKDFNNEADTPDNFQSRRPNTSFCFLDIRSPGLGDTAMYLCATSRVGEIYEQYFGPGTRLTVT.

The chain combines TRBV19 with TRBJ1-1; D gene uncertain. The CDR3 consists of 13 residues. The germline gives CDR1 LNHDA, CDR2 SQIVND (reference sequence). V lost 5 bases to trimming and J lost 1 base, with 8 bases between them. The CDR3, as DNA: TGTGCCAGTAGTTTCTCAGGGAACACTGAAGCTTTCTTT. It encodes CASSFSGNTEAFF.

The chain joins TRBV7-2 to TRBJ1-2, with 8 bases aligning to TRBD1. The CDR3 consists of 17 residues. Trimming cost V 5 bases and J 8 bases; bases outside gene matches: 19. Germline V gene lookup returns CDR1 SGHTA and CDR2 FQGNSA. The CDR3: CASSPKFGAGGLGGYTF. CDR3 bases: TGTGCCAGCAGCCCGAAGTTTGGGGCAGGGGGCTTAGGGGGCTACACCTTC.

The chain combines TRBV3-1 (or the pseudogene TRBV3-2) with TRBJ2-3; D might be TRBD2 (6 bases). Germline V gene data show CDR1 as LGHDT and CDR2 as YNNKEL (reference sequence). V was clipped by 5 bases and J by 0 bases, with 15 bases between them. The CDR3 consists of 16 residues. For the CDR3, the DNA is TGTGCCAGCAGCTCGAGATTGGCGGGAAGCACAGATACGCAGTATTTT. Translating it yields CASSSRLAGSTDTQYF.

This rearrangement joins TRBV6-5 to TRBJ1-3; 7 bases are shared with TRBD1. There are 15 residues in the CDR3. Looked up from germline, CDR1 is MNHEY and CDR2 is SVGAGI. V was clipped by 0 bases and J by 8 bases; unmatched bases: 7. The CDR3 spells CASSYSDRAGDTIYF. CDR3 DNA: TGTGCCAGCAGTTACTCCGACAGGGCAGGAGACACCATATATTTT.

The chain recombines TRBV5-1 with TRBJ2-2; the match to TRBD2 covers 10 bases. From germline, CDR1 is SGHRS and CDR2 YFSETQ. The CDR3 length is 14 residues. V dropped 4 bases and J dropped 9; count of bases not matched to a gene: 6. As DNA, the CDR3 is TGCGCCAGCAGCGGGACTAGCGACGTTAGGGAGCTGTTTTTT. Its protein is CASSGTSDVRELFF.

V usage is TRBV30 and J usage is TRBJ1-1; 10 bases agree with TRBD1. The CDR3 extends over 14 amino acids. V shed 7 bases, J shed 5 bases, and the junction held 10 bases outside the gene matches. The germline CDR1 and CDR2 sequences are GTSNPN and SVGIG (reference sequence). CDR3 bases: TGTGCCTTAACGCGGGGACAGGGGTGGACTGAAGCTTTCTTT. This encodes CALTRGQGWTEAFF.

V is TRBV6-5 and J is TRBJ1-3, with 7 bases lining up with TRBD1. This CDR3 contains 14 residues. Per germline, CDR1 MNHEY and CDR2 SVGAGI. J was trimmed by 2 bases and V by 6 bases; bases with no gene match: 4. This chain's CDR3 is CASRPTGAGNTIYF. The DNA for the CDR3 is TGTGCCAGCAGACCCACAGGGGCTGGAAACACCATATATTTT.

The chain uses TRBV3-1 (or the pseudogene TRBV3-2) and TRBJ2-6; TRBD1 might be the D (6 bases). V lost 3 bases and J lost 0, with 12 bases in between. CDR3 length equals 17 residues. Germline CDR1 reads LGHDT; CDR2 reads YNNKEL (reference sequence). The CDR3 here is CASSQGAVNSGANVLTF. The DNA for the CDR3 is TGTGCCAGCAGCCAGGGGGCAGTTAACTCTGGGGCCAACGTCCTGACTTTC.

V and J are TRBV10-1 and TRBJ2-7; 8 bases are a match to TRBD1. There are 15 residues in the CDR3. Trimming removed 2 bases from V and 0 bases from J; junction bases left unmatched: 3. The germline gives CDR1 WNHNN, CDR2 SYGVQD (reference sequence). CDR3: CASSEGQGDSYEQYF. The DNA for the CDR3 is TGCGCCAGCAGTGAGGGACAGGGCGACTCCTACGAGCAGTACTTC.

The CDR3 DNA follows: TGTGCCAGCAGTGAATCTGGGACAGGGGGCCTATATGGCTACACCTTC. It codes for CASSESGTGGLYGYTF. The gene calls are TRBV6-1 and TRBJ1-2; 12 nucleotides agree with TRBD1. The CDR3 length is 16 residues. Germline lookup yields CDR1 MNHNS and CDR2 SASEGT. Germline trimming cut 2 bases from V and 5 bases from J; bases unmatched to any gene: 6.

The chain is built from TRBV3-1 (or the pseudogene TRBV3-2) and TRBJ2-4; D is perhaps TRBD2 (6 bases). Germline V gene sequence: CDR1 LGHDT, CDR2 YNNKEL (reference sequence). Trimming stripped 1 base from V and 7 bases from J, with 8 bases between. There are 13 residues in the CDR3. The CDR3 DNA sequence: TGTGCCAGCAGCCAAGGAGGAGGGAACATTCAGTACTTC. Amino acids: CASSQGGGNIQYF.

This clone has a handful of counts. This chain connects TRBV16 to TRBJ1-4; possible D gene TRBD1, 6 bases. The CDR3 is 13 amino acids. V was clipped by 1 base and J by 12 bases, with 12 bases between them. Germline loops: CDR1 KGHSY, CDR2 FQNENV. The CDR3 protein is CASSQLRGTELFF. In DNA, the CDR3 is TGTGCCAGCAGCCAATTAAGGGGGACGGAACTGTTTTTT.